The 3 T cell receptor beta chains below come from one sample, sequenced in a study of identical twins (dated by TCRdb to about 2016). Libraries came from 5' RACE. Sequenced on an Illumina HiSeq 2000. The public reads were quality trimmed at Q25 with fastp and then assembled into clones with MiXCR by TCRdb, keeping productive beta chains. Identical CDR3 protein sequences are pooled into one entry, listed with their most common genes and DNA. The sample table lists about 530,000 distinct CDR3 sequences, more than 20% of them with a count of one. In total, the top ten clones hold 0.48% of the sample. Another study also made use of these data, one on yellow fever vaccine responses in identical twins.

The sequencing input was CD4+ T cells sorted from blood. These receptors all come from a woman aged 18-29 years in good health.

This clonotype was seen more than once but under ten times. The chain combines TRBV7-9 with TRBJ2-7; D gene unclear. V lost 4 bases to trimming and J lost 3 bases, with 7 bases between them. CDR1 and CDR2 (germline): SEHNR, FQNEAQ (reference sequence). This CDR3 spans 12 amino acids. The CDR3 region has the DNA TGTGCCAGCAGCTCAAATAACTACGAGCAGTACTTC. It translates to CASSSNNYEQYF. Looking up the rest from reference TRBV7-9 and TRBJ2-7 gives the full variable domain: DTGVSQNPRHKITKRGQNVTFRCDPISEHNRLYWYRQTLGQGPEFLTYFQNEAQLEKSRLLSDRFSAERPKGSFSTLEIQRTEQGDSAMYLCASSSNNYEQYFGPGTRLTVT.

The chain links TRBV6-1 to TRBJ1-4; possible D gene TRBD1, 5 bases. V gave up 6 bases and J gave up 3 bases, with 14 bases separating them. Per the germline V gene, CDR1 is MNHNS and CDR2 is SASEGT. The CDR3 loop spans 15 amino acids. The CDR3 is CASSVKRQPNEKLFF. CDR3 nucleotides: TGTGCCAGCAGCGTAAAAAGACAGCCTAATGAAAAACTGTTTTTT.

This clonotype was counted only a few times. The chain recombines TRBV15 with TRBJ2-2, with 7 bases fitting TRBD1. Germline V gene lookup returns CDR1 LNHNV and CDR2 YYDKDF (reference sequence). Germline trimming cut 7 bases from V and 5 bases from J; bases unmatched to any gene: 10. The CDR3 runs to 15 residues. CDR3 in amino acids: CATKGATIGTGELFF. DNA of the CDR3: TGTGCCACCAAGGGGGCAACAATCGGAACCGGGGAGCTGTTTTTT. The full variable domain, in which reference TRBV15 and TRBJ2-2 provide the parts outside the CDR3, is DAMVIQNPRYQVTQFGKPVTLSCSQTLNHNVMYWYQQKSSQAPKLLFHYYDKDFNNEADTPDNFQSRRPNTSFCFLDIRSPGLGDTAMYLCATKGATIGTGELFFGEGSRLTVL.